The subject of this entry is one TCR beta chain. The source of the sample is a study of control samples from healthy donors and cancer patients. Clones were read by immunoSEQ multiplex PCR, and TCRdb kept only the in-frame ones, dropping some. This table holds 70,000 or so clones, roughly 89% found once. CDR3 length equals 14 residues. Trimming stripped 2 bases from V and 4 bases from J, with 10 bases between. Germline assignment: CDR1 SGHRS and CDR2 YFSETQ. The TCR originated in a man between 60 and 75 years old with lung cancer. V is TRBV5-1 and J is TRBJ1-5; D unclear. Input material: PBMCs. The CDR3 spells CASSLGTENQPQHF. The CDR3 bases are TGCGCCAGCAGCTTAGGCACGGAAAATCAGCCCCAGCATTTT.